The 21 T cell receptor beta chains reported below all come from one sample, sequenced in a study of OX40 agonist ivuxolimab in advanced cancers. The data were produced by immunoSEQ multiplex PCR, yet TCRdb's version contains in-frame clones alone and is incomplete. The sample includes 55,000 to 70,000 clones, around four fifths of them seen just once. Specimen: CD4+ or CD8+ T cells sorted from blood, collected in a trial of the OX40 agonist ivuxolimab. The source of these receptors is an adult with an advanced solid tumor such as melanoma, head and neck, liver or kidney cancer.

V is TRBV18 and J is TRBJ1-2; possible D gene TRBD1, 5 bases. The CDR3 consists of 15 residues. Germline-derived CDR1 and CDR2 are KGHSH and LQKENI. The V end was cut by 3 bases, the J end by 6 bases, with 17 bases between. CDR3 nucleotides: TGTGCCAGCTCACCGACAGACCACCCGGCGGATGGCTACACCTTC. Its translation: CASSPTDHPADGYTF.

As to this clone: A junction end diverges from the germline sequence, so it may reflect a read error. The rearrangement uses TRBV7-7 and TRBJ2-5, with 9 bases matching TRBD1. Germline V gene data show CDR1 as SSHAT and CDR2 as FNYEAQ (reference sequence). This CDR3 spans 13 amino acids. DNA of the CDR3: TGTGCTAGCAGCCCAACAGGGGGCGAGACCCAGTACTTC. It translates to CASSPTGGETQYF.

This CDR3 reads CASRPLVHSYEQYF. DNA for the CDR3: TGTGCCAGCAGGCCTCTCGTTCACTCCTACGAGCAGTACTTC. The chain uses TRBV2 and TRBJ2-7, with unresolved D. This CDR3 has 14 amino acids. Germline V CDR1 and CDR2: SNHLY, FYNNEI. Trimming removed 6 bases at V and 0 bases at J, with 12 bases between. The full variable domain, its missing parts supplied by reference TRBV2 and TRBJ2-7, is EPEVTQTPSHQVTQMGQEVILRCVPISNHLYFYWYRQILGQKVEFLVSFYNNEISEKSEIFDDQFSVERPDGSNFTLKIRSTKLEDSAMYFCASRPLVHSYEQYFGPGTRLTVT.

The J gene is TRBJ1-6, the V gene TRBV7-3; 7 nucleotides agree with TRBD1. There are 15 residues in the CDR3. V gave up 5 bases and J gave up 2 bases; unmatched junction bases: 3. From germline, CDR1 is SGHTA and CDR2 FQGTGA. The CDR3 sequence is CASSQTGPYNSPLHF. The CDR3 DNA follows: TGTGCCAGCAGCCAGACAGGGCCCTATAATTCACCCCTCCACTTT.

The gene calls are TRBV7-3 and TRBJ2-3, with TRBD2 as a possible D gene (5 bases). Between the trimmed V and J ends, which lost 5 bases and 0 bases, there was a span of 9 bases. CDR3 length: 14 amino acids. Germline V gene sequence: CDR1 SGHTA, CDR2 FQGTGA. The CDR3 nucleotides read TGTGCCAGCAGCAGGACGGGGAGCACAGATACGCAGTATTTT. It yields the protein CASSRTGSTDTQYF.

The chain has TRBV7-9 and TRBJ1-2, with TRBD1 matching over 7 bases. Germline loops: CDR1 SEHNR, CDR2 FQNEAQ (reference sequence). Losses at the gene ends were 2 bases for V and 6 bases for J; bases not matched to a gene: 9. This CDR3 spans 15 amino acids. This CDR3 reads CASSLIQQGIHGYTF. CDR3 DNA sequence: TGTGCCAGCAGCTTAATCCAACAGGGGATTCATGGCTACACCTTC.

This chain joins TRBV7-2 and TRBJ2-7; 9 nucleotides align to TRBD1. V gave up 5 bases and J gave up 7 bases; unmatched junction bases: 9. Germline V gives CDR1 SGHTA, CDR2 FQGNSA. This CDR3 spans 14 amino acids. The CDR3 sequence: CASSPWTGAGEQYF. The CDR3 DNA sequence: TGTGCCAGCAGCCCTTGGACAGGGGCGGGGGAGCAGTACTTC.

The V and J genes are TRBV11-2 and TRBJ2-5; D is perhaps TRBD1 or TRBD2 (5 bases each). Deletions cut 0 bases from V and 0 bases from J, with 11 bases between. Per the germline V gene, CDR1 is SGHAT and CDR2 is FQNNGV. This CDR3 has 16 amino acids. The CDR3 nucleotides read TGTGCCAGCAGCTTAGAGGGGGTACAGCACCAAGAGACCCAGTACTTC. Amino acids: CASSLEGVQHQETQYF.

The gene calls are TRBV28 and TRBJ1-2; weak D call: TRBD1 (5 bases). The length of the CDR3 is 15 residues. The V end was cut by 4 bases, the J end by 4 bases, with 16 bases between. CDR1 and CDR2 from the germline V gene are MDHEN and SYDVKM. CDR3 in amino acids: CASSSAGGGAYGYTF. CDR3 in DNA: TGTGCCAGCAGTTCAGCCGGAGGAGGGGCCTATGGCTACACCTTC.

This chain joins TRBV28 and TRBJ2-4; D is perhaps TRBD1 or TRBD2 (5 bases each). CDR3 length: 16 amino acids. Germline assignment: CDR1 MDHEN and CDR2 SYDVKM. The V end was cut by 7 bases, the J end by 3 bases, with 19 bases between. The CDR3 DNA follows: TGTGCCAGCACCCCCCCGGGGACGGCGGGCAAAAACATTCAGTACTTC. This translates into CASTPPGTAGKNIQYF.

This chain connects TRBV27 to TRBJ2-5, with 10 nucleotides matching TRBD1. The CDR3 consists of 15 residues. Per germline, CDR1 MNHEY and CDR2 SMNVEV (reference sequence). Unmatched junction bases numbered 6, after V lost 6 bases and J lost 2 bases. In nucleotides, the CDR3 is TGTGCCAGCAGCCGCCGGGACAGGGGACAAGAGACCCAGTACTTC. Residues: CASSRRDRGQETQYF.

V is TRBV6-6 and J is TRBJ1-5; the D is unclear. This CDR3 is 15 amino acids long. CDR1 is MNHNY and CDR2 is SVGAGI in the germline V gene (reference sequence). The V end was cut by 4 bases, the J end by 0 bases, with 10 bases between. The CDR3 loop is CASSSERDSNQPQHF. In nucleotides, the CDR3 is TGTGCCAGCAGTTCGGAAAGGGATAGCAATCAGCCCCAGCATTTT.

The CDR3 DNA reads TGCGCCAGCAGAACCGGGCCGAGGGACGAGCAGTACTTC. This gives the protein CASRTGPRDEQYF. The chain uses TRBV5-1 and TRBJ2-7; weak D call: TRBD2 (5 bases). This CDR3 is 13 amino acids long. Per the germline V gene, CDR1 is SGHRS and CDR2 is YFSETQ. V lost 5 bases to trimming and J lost 5 bases, with 14 bases between them. Using reference TRBV5-1 and TRBJ2-7 for the parts outside the CDR3, the full variable domain is KAGVTQTPRYLIKTRGQQVTLSCSPISGHRSVSWYQQTPGQGLQFLFEYFSETQRNKGNFPGRFSGRQFSNSRSEMNVSTLELGDSALYLCASRTGPRDEQYFGPGTRLTVT.

This rearrangement joins TRBV10-3 to TRBJ2-5; TRBD2 aligns across 8 bases. The length of the CDR3 is 16 residues. J gave up 7 bases and V 6 bases, and 16 bases lay outside the gene matches. Germline loops: CDR1 ENHRY, CDR2 SYGVKD. The CDR3 spells CAIRSEAGATGGTQYF. CDR3 coding DNA: TGTGCCATCAGGAGCGAAGCGGGGGCCACCGGGGGGACCCAGTACTTC.

V is TRBV10-3 and J is TRBJ1-5; weak D call: TRBD1 (6 bases). CDR3 length: 14 amino acids. Per germline, CDR1 ENHRY and CDR2 SYGVKD. V was cut by 4 bases and J by 6 bases, with 13 bases left in between. The DNA of the CDR3 is TGTGCCATCAGTGCCGGCAGGGGAACTCAGCCCCAGCATTTT. Translating it yields CAISAGRGTQPQHF.

The V and J genes are TRBV18 and TRBJ1-5; D gene ambiguous. Trimming removed 3 bases from V and 3 bases from J, with 15 bases in between. The CDR3 spans 16 residues. Germline loops: CDR1 KGHSH, CDR2 LQKENI. CDR3 in amino acids: CASSPLAWSNNQPQHF. The CDR3 bases are TGTGCCAGCTCACCTTTAGCGTGGAGTAACAATCAGCCCCAGCATTTT.

V gene TRBV5-1 combines with J gene TRBJ1-1; possibly TRBD1 for D (6 bases). V gave up 1 base and J gave up 5 bases, with 9 bases separating them. CDR1 and CDR2 from the germline V gene are SGHRS and YFSETQ. The CDR3 is 13 residues long. The chain's CDR3 is CASSLTGRTEAFF. The CDR3 coding sequence is TGCGCCAGCAGCTTGACAGGGAGAACTGAAGCTTTCTTT.

CDR3 amino acids: CASSGRNGYTDTQYF. DNA for the CDR3: TGTGCCAGCAGCGGACGGAACGGATACACAGATACGCAGTATTTT. This rearrangement joins TRBV11-1 to TRBJ2-3; D ambiguous. The CDR3 length is 15 residues. The germline V and J ends were trimmed by 5 bases and 2 bases, with 14 bases remaining between them. Looked up from germline, CDR1 is SGHAT and CDR2 is FQDESV (reference sequence).

The chain carries TRBV27 and TRBJ1-6; D remains ambiguous. Germline loops: CDR1 MNHEY, CDR2 SMNVEV (reference sequence). The CDR3 sequence is 16 residues long. The ends were cut back, 1 base at V and 0 bases at J, with 7 bases in the middle. CDR3 coding DNA: TGTGCCAGCAGTTTATATCTAGGCTCCTATAATTCACCCCTCCACTTT. Protein product: CASSLYLGSYNSPLHF.

J is TRBJ1-1 and V is TRBV5-1; weak D call: TRBD1 (6 bases). The V end was cut by 0 bases, the J end by 2 bases, with 8 bases between. The CDR3 runs to 14 residues. Germline V gene data show CDR1 as SGHRS and CDR2 as YFSETQ. CDR3 protein: CASSLEGHNTEAFF. For the CDR3, the DNA is TGCGCCAGCAGCTTGGAGGGACACAACACTGAAGCTTTCTTT. The full variable domain, rest sourced from reference TRBV5-1 and TRBJ1-1, is KAGVTQTPRYLIKTRGQQVTLSCSPISGHRSVSWYQQTPGQGLQFLFEYFSETQRNKGNFPGRFSGRQFSNSRSEMNVSTLELGDSALYLCASSLEGHNTEAFFGQGTRLTVV.

As concerns this clone: Distinct nucleotide sequences in the sample also encode this CDR3. The chain has TRBV19 and TRBJ2-5; perhaps D is TRBD1 or TRBD2 (5 bases each). This CDR3 is 14 amino acids long. Germline assignment: CDR1 LNHDA and CDR2 SQIVND (reference sequence). Between the trimmed V and J ends, which lost 5 bases and 5 bases, there was a span of 15 bases. CDR3 sequence reads: CASSRGRGRETQYF. As DNA, the CDR3 is TGTGCCAGTAGTCGGGGTCGGGGCCGGGAGACCCAGTACTTC.